The present TCR beta chain was sequenced within a study of Graves' ophthalmopathy and Graves' hyperthyroidism. TCR beta CDR3 regions were amplified from RNA transcripts. HTBI primers primed a first-round RT-PCR, and a second-round multiplex PCR followed. Using its own MiXCR run on the multiplex PCR reads, TCRdb lists one record per CDR3 protein. This table holds around 1.1 million distinct CDR3 sequences, around a third found once. CDR3 size: 16 residues. V shed 4 bases and J 2 bases; nucleotides not matched to a gene: 6. In germline, CDR1 is KGHDR, CDR2 SFDVKD. In this sample, this clonotype turned up once. Patients in the hyperthyroidism group, adults aged 18 to 65, were newly diagnosed, under 2 months' duration. Patients were diagnosed from clinical symptoms, serum thyroxine, TRAb, thyroid ultrasound and orbital computed tomography.

Sequenced input: peripheral blood or thyroid tissue (not recorded which). The chain carries TRBV24-1 and TRBJ1-5; 8 bases are shared with TRBD1. This clonotype was sampled from an adult man with Graves' hyperthyroidism. This CDR3 is CATSEPGTGGNQPQHF. As DNA, the CDR3 is TGTGCCACCAGTGAGCCCGGGACAGGCGGCAATCAGCCCCAGCATTTT.